The 10 T cell receptor beta chains below come from one sample, sequenced in a study of CD8 T cell repertoires and HIV-1 epitope variants. Produced via immunoSEQ multiplex PCR; TCRdb's table is partial and in-frame only. The sample records around 2,500 clones, about two thirds being singletons. These receptors' antigens are unknown. The source material was cultured CD8+ T cells derived from PBMCs. Every receptor here comes from a male donor with HIV.

A few counts support this clone. The chain employs TRBV10-3 and TRBJ1-1, with TRBD1 matching over 7 bases. V was clipped by 4 bases and J by 7 bases; unmatched bases: 15. CDR3 length equals 16 residues. Germline V gives CDR1 ENHRY, CDR2 SYGVKD. The CDR3 DNA follows: TGTGCCATCAGTGCCGGAGACGCGGGGACAGCTGATGAAGCTTTCTTT. It translates to CAISAGDAGTADEAFF.

The chain links TRBV7-9 to TRBJ1-3; 7 bases fit TRBD1. From germline, CDR1 is SEHNR and CDR2 FQNEAQ (reference sequence). The CDR3 length is 15 residues. J gave up 4 bases and V 4 bases, and 7 bases lay outside the gene matches. Here the CDR3 DNA reads TGTGCCAGCAGCTCCCTGACAGGGAGAGGAAACACCATATATTTT. Translated, it gives CASSSLTGRGNTIYF.

The chain couples TRBV6-6 to TRBJ1-4; D gene ambiguous. The CDR3 loop spans 11 amino acids. V lost 2 bases and J lost 6, with 1 base in between. The germline V gene has CDR1 MNHNY and CDR2 SVGAGI (reference sequence). The DNA for the CDR3 is TGTGCCAGCAGTTACGATGAAAAACTGTTTTTT. Translation gives CASSYDEKLFF.

This clone came up a few times. This rearrangement joins TRBV27 to TRBJ2-7, with a possible D match to TRBD1 (6 bases). Germline CDR1 and CDR2: MNHEY and SMNVEV (reference sequence). Trimming pared 0 bases from V and 5 bases from J, leaving 11 bases between. The CDR3 totals 14 residues. This CDR3 reads CASSLSNRVHEQYF. The CDR3, as DNA: TGTGCCAGCAGTTTATCCAACAGGGTCCACGAGCAGTACTTC.

V and J are TRBV11-1 and TRBJ2-5, with D uncertain. The CDR3 runs 15 residues. V gave up 7 bases and J gave up 0 bases, with 15 bases separating them. The V gene's germline CDR1 is SGHAT and CDR2 FQDESV (reference sequence). The chain's CDR3 is CASTPFLSNQETQYF. The CDR3, as DNA: TGTGCCAGCACGCCTTTTTTGAGCAACCAAGAGACCCAGTACTTC.

This chain uses TRBV18 with TRBJ1-4; no clear D. The germline gives CDR1 KGHSH, CDR2 LQKENI. The CDR3 has 16 residues. The ends were cut back, 3 bases at V and 2 bases at J, with 13 bases in the middle. The CDR3 sequence is CASSPYSPGTNEKLFF. In DNA form, the CDR3 reads TGTGCCAGCTCACCTTATTCGCCGGGCACTAATGAAAAACTGTTTTTT.

The rearrangement uses TRBV2 and TRBJ2-7; possible D gene TRBD1, 6 bases. V was pared by 3 bases and J by 5 bases, with 14 bases between. The CDR3 is made up of 14 amino acids. CDR1 is SNHLY, CDR2 FYNNEI, per germline. CDR3 nucleotides: TGTGCCAGCAGTGACTACGGACAGCGCGACGAGCAGTACTTC. Its protein product is CASSDYGQRDEQYF.

The chain employs TRBV11-3 and TRBJ2-4; 15 bases fit TRBD2. Germline CDR1 SGHNT, CDR2 YENEEA. The CDR3 length is 20 residues. V trimming: 5 bases; J trimming: 11 bases; junction bases outside the gene matches: 22. This CDR3 is CASSTTSGILGTSGRRVQYF. The CDR3, as DNA: TGTGCCAGCAGCACCACCTCGGGGATCCTCGGGACTAGCGGGAGGAGGGTTCAGTACTTC.

The chain employs TRBV18 and TRBJ2-5; no definite D call. CDR1 KGHSH and CDR2 LQKENI come from the germline V gene. Trimming removed 5 bases at V and 5 bases at J, with 12 bases between. This CDR3 contains 13 residues. DNA of the CDR3: TGTGCCAGCTCAAGATATGACGGGGAGACCCAGTACTTC. It is translated as CASSRYDGETQYF.

This clone came up a few times. The V and J genes are TRBV27 and TRBJ1-4; unclear D gene. The CDR3 has 15 residues. The germline gives CDR1 MNHEY, CDR2 SMNVEV (reference sequence). V dropped 4 bases and J dropped 0 bases, with 9 bases sitting between them. DNA for the CDR3: TGTGCCAGCAGTTCACAACTCGCAACTAATGAAAAACTGTTTTTT. Protein sequence: CASSSQLATNEKLFF.